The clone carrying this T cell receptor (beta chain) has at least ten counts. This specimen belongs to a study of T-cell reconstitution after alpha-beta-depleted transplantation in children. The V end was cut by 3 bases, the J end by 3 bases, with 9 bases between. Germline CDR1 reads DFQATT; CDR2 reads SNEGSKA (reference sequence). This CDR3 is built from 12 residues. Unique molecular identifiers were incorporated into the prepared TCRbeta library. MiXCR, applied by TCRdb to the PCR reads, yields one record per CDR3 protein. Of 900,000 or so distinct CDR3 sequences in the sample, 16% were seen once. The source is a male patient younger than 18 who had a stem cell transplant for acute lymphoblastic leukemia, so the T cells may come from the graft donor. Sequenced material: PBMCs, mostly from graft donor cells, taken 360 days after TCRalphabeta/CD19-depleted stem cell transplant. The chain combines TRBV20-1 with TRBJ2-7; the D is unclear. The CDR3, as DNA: TGCAGTGCTAGTCTAGTTTACTACGAGCAGTACTTC. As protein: CSASLVYYEQYF.